These T cell receptor beta chains were read from a single sample in a study of T cell responses to AZD1222 COVID-19 vaccine. Here immunoSEQ multiplex PCR was the method, and the copy in TCRdb shows in-frame clones only, minus some. Of about 70,000 clones listed, nearly 90% were seen once; the top ten hold 1% to 1.5%. This specimen consisted of peripheral blood, obtained 28 days after the second AZD1222 dose. The receptors shown here come from an adult who received the AZD1222 COVID-19 vaccine. CDR3s leave out the opening cysteine and the closing phenylalanine or tryptophan. Clone size is stated in some rows and not others, as once, few, many or a class when expanded.

TRBV6-5	TRBJ1-3	-	ASRSPGNTIY
TRBV6-5	TRBJ2-6	-	ASKTLGTGANVLT
TRBV6-2/TRBV6-3	TRBJ1-1	-	ASSPMGVGTEAF
TRBV27	TRBJ1-1	-	ASSSGTGNEGTEAF
TRBV30	TRBJ1-3	-	AWRDRGYGNTIY
TRBV7-8	TRBJ1-2	-	ASSLEPGQGFNYGYT
TRBV28	TRBJ2-2	-	ASSFATGATGELF
TRBV30	TRBJ2-7	-	AWGGTRGPTYEQY
TRBV7-2	TRBJ2-5	-	ASSEWGLTQETQY
TRBV30	TRBJ2-5	-	AWSRGQAGTETQY
TRBV7-8	TRBJ2-7	few	ASSLEVGPYEQY
TRBV4-1	TRBJ2-6	once	ASSQDSGASGANVLT
TRBV6-5	TRBJ1-1	-	ASSYSLLNTEAF
TRBV29-1	TRBJ2-3	-	SVGSSGFTDTQY
TRBV7-8	TRBJ1-4	once	ASSALVRGTNEKLF
TRBV7-9	TRBJ1-2	-	ASSLARVGDGVYGYT
TRBV7-9	TRBJ2-5	-	ASSLWQREGEETQY
TRBV20-1	TRBJ2-3	-	SASPADTQY
TRBV19	TRBJ1-4	-	ASKASTNEKLF
TRBV28	TRBJ1-3	-	ASSFSTRGPGGNTIY
TRBV27	TRBJ1-1	once	ASSGSGPTGTEAF
TRBV5-1	TRBJ2-1	-	ASSPQTGTSGSDEQF
TRBV27	TRBJ2-7	-	ASSPDRGWYEQY
TRBV4-1	TRBJ1-3	-	ASSPPTSGNTIY
TRBV6-6	TRBJ2-3	-	ASRIETEPTDTQY
TRBV18	TRBJ1-2	once	ASSPGQGEDGYT
TRBV19	TRBJ1-2	-	ASSEPGQGIYYGYT
TRBV7-2	TRBJ1-1	-	ASSPYGTEAF
TRBV19	TRBJ2-1	-	ASSRTLQGGDEQF
TRBV7-3	TRBJ2-5	-	ASSSRSGPGETQY
TRBV9	TRBJ2-7	-	ASSVRQGAPYEQY
TRBV9	TRBJ2-1	once	ASSRTGTGINEQF
TRBV5-1	TRBJ1-6	medium-sized	ASSSDGAYNSPLH
TRBV29-1	TRBJ1-2	-	SVFTPGAGA
TRBV7-8	TRBJ2-7	-	ASSPAGVQNEQY
TRBV19	TRBJ1-5	once	ASSMGDYSNQPQH
TRBV11-2	TRBJ2-7	-	ASSPPTSPLSEQY
TRBV19	TRBJ1-1	-	ASSTPDRANTEAF
TRBV4-1	TRBJ2-7	-	ASSQERDSTYEQY
TRBV7-2	TRBJ2-3	-	ASSLEMLAGGGDTQY